This T cell receptor (beta chain) was recorded in a study of T-cell memory formation after mild COVID-19. Constant-segment primers and 5'RACE yielded cDNA libraries for TCR alpha and TCR beta, each carrying sample barcodes and UMIs. TCRdb used MiXCR to reprocess the 5' RACE reads, holding one entry per CDR3 protein. Seen here are tens of thousands of distinct CDR3 sequences, about 12% observed once, and the top ten hold 15%. Study results and limitations: Researchers found some responding clones in pre-infection memory, a sign that cross-reactive memory joined.

V lost 4 bases and J lost 4, with 16 bases in between. The CDR3 loop spans 15 amino acids. Germline-derived CDR1 and CDR2 are SGHTA and FQGNSA. This clonotype has ten or more counts. Its antigen is currently unknown. The V gene is TRBV7-2, the J gene TRBJ1-1, with D maybe TRBD1 (5 bases). Sequenced sample: PBMCs or a T cell subset sorted from them (not recorded which). This TCR came from an adult woman who had mild COVID-19 (a few samples of this study predate the infection). Cell type and time point are not known. The DNA of the CDR3 is TGTGCCAGCAGCTCCCCTGGCGGGGCCCGCACTGAAGCTTTCTTT. This codes for CASSSPGGARTEAFF.